The 26 T cell receptor beta chains below all came from one sample that was sequenced in a study of immune characterization of retroperitoneal liposarcoma. TCRdb re-called the PCR reads with MiXCR, one entry per CDR3 protein. Counted here are over 10,000 distinct CDR3 sequences, about 50% occurring once; the ten biggest clones make up approximately 13%. The sequenced material came from tumor tissue. These receptors all come from a female donor with retroperitoneal liposarcoma.

This clonotype was seen a handful of times. The J gene is TRBJ2-5, the V gene TRBV6-5; no clear D gene. CDR1 and CDR2 from the germline V gene are MNHEY and SVGAGI. The CDR3 contains 12 residues. Trimming took off 6 bases at V and 4 bases at J, with 9 bases between the two ends. The DNA for the CDR3 is TGTGCCAGCAGGCCCGTCGGAGAGACCCAGTACTTC. It specifies CASRPVGETQYF.

This chain joins TRBV12-3 or TRBV12-4 and TRBJ2-3, with D possibly matching TRBD2 (6 bases). The DNA matches TRBJ2-7 better at its end, which makes the J call doubtful. This CDR3 has 15 residues. CDR3 nucleotides: TGTGCCAGCCGCCTTTTGTCCGGGAGCTACAATGAGCAGTACTTC. Translation gives CASRLLSGSYNEQYF.

Remarks on this clonotype: An end of the junction does not agree with germline; a read error may underlie this. The CDR3 nucleotides read TGTGCCAGCACCTTAGGGGGGGGGCAAGAGACCCAGTTCTTC. It yields the protein CASTLGGGQETQFF. This chain uses TRBV7-2 with TRBJ2-1; tentative D call: TRBD2 (7 bases). The V gene's germline CDR1 is SGHTA and CDR2 FQGNSA. The CDR3 loop spans 14 amino acids.

Concerning this clonotype: A junction end diverges from the germline sequence, so it may reflect a read error. This chain links TRBV6-9 with TRBJ1-1, with D possibly matching TRBD1 (5 bases). The length of the CDR3 is 15 residues. Germline assignment: CDR1 MNHGY and CDR2 SVAAGI. The CDR3 DNA is TGTGCCAGCAGCCAGCCCAGGGTCGGGAAGACTGCAGCTTTCTTT. Protein: CASSQPRVGKTAAFF.

This clonotype was found a few times. The chain is built from TRBV7-2 and TRBJ2-1; TRBD2 is a possible D gene (6 bases). The CDR3 totals 16 residues. Between the trimmed V and J ends, which lost 5 bases and 5 bases, there was a span of 19 bases. Germline lookup yields CDR1 SGHTA and CDR2 FQGNSA. The CDR3 protein is CASSQTFGSRHNEQFF. CDR3 coding DNA: TGTGCCAGCAGCCAAACGTTCGGGAGTAGGCACAATGAGCAGTTCTTC.

This clonotype occurred a few times. The chain employs TRBV6-1 and TRBJ2-3; D is uncertain. The CDR3 extends over 16 amino acids. From germline, CDR1 is MNHNS and CDR2 SASEGT. V lost 5 bases and J 0 bases, leaving 15 bases between the germline ends. CDR3 sequence reads: CASSWGFAGSTDTQYF. CDR3 DNA sequence: TGTGCCAGCAGTTGGGGATTCGCCGGCAGCACAGATACGCAGTATTTT.

This rearrangement joins TRBV7-8 to TRBJ2-7, with D possibly matching TRBD2 (6 bases). The DNA end favors TRBJ2-5, so the J call may be wrong. The germline gives CDR1 SGHVS, CDR2 FQNEAQ. The CDR3 loop spans 15 amino acids. The CDR3 loop is CASSLIGGSRETQYF. CDR3 nucleotides: TGTGCCAGCAGCTTGATTGGGGGGAGCCGGGAGACCCAGTACTTC.

The chain is built from TRBV12-3 or TRBV12-4 and TRBJ2-1; D uncertain. The tail of the sequence fits TRBJ2-7 better, so the J call may be wrong. This CDR3 comprises 14 residues. Written as DNA, the CDR3 is TGTGCCAGCACCCGACACAGTCTCCCCAACGAGCAGTACTTC. This sequence encodes CASTRHSLPNEQYF.

The chain is built from TRBV12-3 or TRBV12-4 and TRBJ2-1; tentatively, D is TRBD2 (5 bases). The CDR3 length is 12 residues. V lost 1 base, J lost 10 bases, and 8 bases lay in between. In DNA, the CDR3 is TGTGCCAGCAGTTTAGTGCCGGGGGAGCAGTTCTTC. Its protein product is CASSLVPGEQFF.

This rearrangement joins TRBV7-3 to TRBJ1-1; a weak D match, TRBD1 (6 bases). V lost 5 bases and J lost 5, with 12 bases in between. Germline V lookup: CDR1 SGHTA, CDR2 FQGTGA. The CDR3 sequence is 13 residues long. CDR3 DNA: TGTGCCAGCAGCCTCAGGGGAAGAACTGAAGCTTTCTTT. Translating gives CASSLRGRTEAFF.

The gene calls are TRBV6-1 and TRBJ2-5; TRBD1 might be the D (6 bases). The CDR3 has 12 residues. Germline CDR1 reads MNHNS; CDR2 reads SASEGT. V lost 8 bases, J lost 6 bases, and 13 bases lay in between. CDR3 coding DNA: TGTGCCAGCGGACAGACTCGAAAGACCCAGTACTTC. It codes for CASGQTRKTQYF.

Points on this clonotype: The conserved final phenylalanine or tryptophan is absent from the CDR3, which likely points to a read error. The DNA is omitted, as the CDR3 cannot be located on it reliably, and the CDR3 follows TCRdb's listing. The CDR3 region is CAQIIKKKKI. The V gene is TRBV7-7, the J gene TRBJ2-1. CDR1 and CDR2 (germline): SSHAT, FNYEAQ (reference sequence). The CDR3 adds up to 10 amino acids, both ends counted.

The chain links TRBV7-6 to TRBJ2-4, with 7 bases aligning to TRBD1. Germline V CDR1 and CDR2: SGHVS, FNYEAQ. This CDR3 region has 14 residues. The junction had 4 bases not matched to a gene; V was cut back by 0 bases and J by 8 bases. Written as DNA, the CDR3 is TGTGCCAGCAGCTTAGCAGAGGGGGCGTACATTCAGTACTTC. Protein: CASSLAEGAYIQYF.

The CDR3 bases are TGTGCCAGCAGTTCCCTGACTAGCCGAAACTACAATGAGCAGTTCTTC. Translating it yields CASSSLTSRNYNEQFF. This rearrangement joins TRBV6-1 to TRBJ2-1; the match to TRBD2 covers 7 bases. Trimming removed 5 bases from V and 3 bases from J; junction bases left unmatched: 10. The CDR3 covers 16 residues. CDR1 is MNHNS and CDR2 is SASEGT in the germline V gene.

The gene calls are TRBV6-2 or TRBV6-3 and TRBJ2-1, with D perhaps TRBD1 (5 bases). Germline-derived CDR1 and CDR2 are MNHEY and SVGEGT. CDR3 length: 13 amino acids. The V gene lost 5 bases and the J gene lost 8 bases, with 13 bases spanning the gap. Written as DNA, the CDR3 is TGTGCCAGCAGTGAACAGGCAGGGCATGAGCAGTTCTTC. Its translation: CASSEQAGHEQFF.

This clonotype showed up just a few times. CDR3 nucleotides: TGTGCCAGCAGCTTAGATGGATCCTTGGAGCAGTACTTC. Translated: CASSLDGSLEQYF. The chain uses TRBV7-2 and TRBJ2-1; D is undetermined. The end of the DNA is better explained by TRBJ2-7, so the J call may be wrong. The CDR3 consists of 13 residues. The germline gives CDR1 SGHTA, CDR2 FQGNSA.

This rearrangement joins TRBV11-2 to TRBJ2-7, with D tentatively TRBD1 (5 bases). The V and J ends lost 5 bases and 1 base respectively, with 12 bases between them. The CDR3 loop spans 14 amino acids. Per the germline V gene, CDR1 is SGHAT and CDR2 is FQNNGV. The CDR3 protein is CASSELRVSYEQYF. For the CDR3, the DNA is TGTGCCAGCAGCGAGCTCAGGGTTTCCTACGAGCAGTACTTC.

This clonotype was seen only a few times. V and J are TRBV6-4 and TRBJ2-1; TRBD2 is a possible D gene (6 bases). The J call may be incorrect, as the DNA end agrees better with TRBJ2-7. Per the germline V gene, CDR1 is MRHNA and CDR2 is SNTAGT. The CDR3 consists of 16 residues. CDR3 protein: CASSDSTGTPPNEQYF. CDR3 DNA sequence: TGTGCCAGCAGTGACTCAACCGGGACTCCCCCCAATGAGCAGTACTTC.

This clonotype is medium-sized. V usage is TRBV7-2 and J usage is TRBJ2-6, with TRBD1 matching 7 bases. The junction had 2 bases not matched to a gene; V was cut back by 4 bases and J by 2 bases. Germline loops: CDR1 SGHTA, CDR2 FQGNSA. The length of the CDR3 is 15 residues. This CDR3 is CASSSDRAGANVLTF. Here the CDR3 DNA reads TGTGCCAGCAGCTCTGACAGGGCTGGGGCCAACGTCCTGACTTTC.

The rearrangement joins TRBV6-6 to TRBJ2-1; D is perhaps TRBD1 (6 bases). The DNA matches TRBJ2-7 better at its end, which makes the J call doubtful. Per germline, CDR1 MNHNY and CDR2 SVGAGI (reference sequence). This CDR3 comprises 14 residues. This CDR3 reads CASSYGQGGYEQYF. The CDR3 nucleotides are TGTGCCAGCAGTTACGGTCAAGGGGGCTACGAGCAGTACTTC.

In its sample, this clonotype was seen once. The rearrangement links TRBV7-2 to TRBJ2-7, with TRBD1 as a possible D gene (6 bases). This CDR3 region has 16 residues. Deletions cut 6 bases from V and 0 bases from J, with 18 bases between. Germline CDR1 SGHTA, CDR2 FQGNSA. The CDR3, as DNA: TGTGCCAGCAGTTCCAACCCAGGGGCCGGCTCCTACGAGCAGTACTTC. Translated, it gives CASSSNPGAGSYEQYF.

The chain carries TRBV6-1 and TRBJ2-1; 12 positions agree with TRBD2. The J segment lost 4 bases and the V segment lost 4 bases, leaving 5 bases of the junction unmatched. Germline loops: CDR1 MNHNS, CDR2 SASEGT. The CDR3 is 16 residues long. The CDR3 loop reads CASSGGLAGLYNEQFF. In nucleotides, the CDR3 is TGTGCCAGCAGTGGGGGACTAGCGGGTTTGTACAATGAGCAGTTCTTC.

This clonotype counts as medium-sized (0.01 to 0.1%). This may arise from a read error, as a much more abundant clone is one base away. The rearrangement uses TRBV12-3 or TRBV12-4 and TRBJ2-1; no reliable D call. This CDR3 has 13 residues. Trimming pared 7 bases from V and 13 bases from J, leaving 20 bases between. CDR3 loop: CASTSSSQETQFF. Written as DNA, the CDR3 is TGTGCCAGCACCTCCTCCTCTCAAGAGACCCAGTTCTTC.

This clonotype rates as medium-sized. The J gene is TRBJ2-6, the V gene TRBV7-8; D unclear. CDR3 size: 18 residues. CDR1 is SGHVS, CDR2 FQNEAQ, per germline. V was clipped by 3 bases and J by 0 bases, with 15 bases between them. CDR3 loop: CASSLVGVDLSGANVLTF. The CDR3 bases are TGTGCCAGCAGCTTGGTAGGAGTCGATCTCTCTGGGGCCAACGTCCTGACTTTC. Supplemented by reference TRBV7-8 and TRBJ2-6, the full variable domain reads GAGVSQSPRYKVAKRGQDVALRCDPISGHVSLFWYQQALGQGPEFLTYFQNEAQLDKSGLPSDRFFAERPEGSVSTLKIQRTQQEDSAVYLCASSLVGVDLSGANVLTFGAGSRLTVL.

This clonotype is medium-sized. The chain recombines TRBV7-2 with TRBJ2-1; perhaps D is TRBD1 or TRBD2 (7 bases each). Deletions cut 1 base from V and 10 bases from J, with 20 bases between. Germline values: CDR1 SGHTA, CDR2 FQGNSA. This CDR3 region has 16 residues. The CDR3 protein is CASSLGAPGGGYEQFF. In DNA form, the CDR3 reads TGTGCCAGCAGCTTAGGGGCCCCAGGGGGGGGCTACGAGCAGTTCTTC.

DNA for the CDR3: TGCGCCAGCAGTGAGACGAACACTGAAGCTTTCTTT. Protein sequence: CASSETNTEAFF. V gene TRBV10-1 combines with J gene TRBJ1-1, with D unresolved. Germline V lookup: CDR1 WNHNN, CDR2 SYGVQD (reference sequence). The CDR3 is made up of 12 amino acids. Trimming pared 2 bases from V and 1 base from J, leaving 2 bases between.